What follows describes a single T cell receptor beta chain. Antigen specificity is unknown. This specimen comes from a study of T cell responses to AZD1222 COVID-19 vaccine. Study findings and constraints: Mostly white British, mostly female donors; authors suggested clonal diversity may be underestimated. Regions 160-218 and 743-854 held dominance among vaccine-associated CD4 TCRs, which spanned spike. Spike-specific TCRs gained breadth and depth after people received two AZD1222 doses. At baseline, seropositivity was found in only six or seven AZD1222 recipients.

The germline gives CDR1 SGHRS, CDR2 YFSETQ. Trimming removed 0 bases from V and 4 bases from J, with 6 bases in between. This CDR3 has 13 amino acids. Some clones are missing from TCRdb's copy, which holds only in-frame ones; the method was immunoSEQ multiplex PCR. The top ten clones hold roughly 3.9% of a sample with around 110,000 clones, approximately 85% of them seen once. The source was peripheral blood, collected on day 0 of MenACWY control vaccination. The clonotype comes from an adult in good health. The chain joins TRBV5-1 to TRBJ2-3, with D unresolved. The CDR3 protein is CASSLGAADTQYF. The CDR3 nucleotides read TGCGCCAGCAGCTTGGGCGCAGCAGATACGCAGTATTTT.